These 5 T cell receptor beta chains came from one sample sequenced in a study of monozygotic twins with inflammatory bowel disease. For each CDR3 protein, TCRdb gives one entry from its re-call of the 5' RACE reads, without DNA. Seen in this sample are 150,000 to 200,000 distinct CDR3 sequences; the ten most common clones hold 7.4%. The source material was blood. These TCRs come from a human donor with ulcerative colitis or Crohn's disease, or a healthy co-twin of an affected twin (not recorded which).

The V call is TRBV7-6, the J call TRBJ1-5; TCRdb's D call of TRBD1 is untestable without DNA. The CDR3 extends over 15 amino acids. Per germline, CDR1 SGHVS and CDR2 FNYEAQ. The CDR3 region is CASSLGQGSNQPQHF.

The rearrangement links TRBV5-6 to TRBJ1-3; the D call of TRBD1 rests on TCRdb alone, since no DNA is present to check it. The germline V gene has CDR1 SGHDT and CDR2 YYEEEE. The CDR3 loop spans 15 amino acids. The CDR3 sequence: CASSLGGYSGNTIYF.

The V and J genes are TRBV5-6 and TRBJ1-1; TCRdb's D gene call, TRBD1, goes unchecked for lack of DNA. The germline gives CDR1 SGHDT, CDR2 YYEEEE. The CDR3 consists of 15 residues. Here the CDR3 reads CASLRQGWENTEAFF.

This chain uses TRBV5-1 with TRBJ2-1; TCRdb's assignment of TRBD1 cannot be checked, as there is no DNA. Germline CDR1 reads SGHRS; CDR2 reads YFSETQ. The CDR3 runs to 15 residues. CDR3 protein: CASTRGGSSYNEQFF.

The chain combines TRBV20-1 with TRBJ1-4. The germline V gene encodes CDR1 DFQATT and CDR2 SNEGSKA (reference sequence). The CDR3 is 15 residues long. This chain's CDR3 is CSARDISTSGEKLFF.